The 7 T cell receptor beta chains in this list originate from one sample, sequenced in a study of PD-L1 blockade in urothelial cancer. Clones were sequenced by immunoSEQ multiplex PCR, and TCRdb holds only the in-frame ones, with some missing. The sample shows under 25,000 clones, approximately 80% of them seen only once. As to time point: peripheral blood 6 weeks after treatment start. Material: PBMCs, obtained around atezolizumab (anti-PD-L1) treatment. The receptor source for this set is a man aged 50-59 years with urothelial cancer.

Only one count was recorded for this clone. V usage is TRBV15 and J usage is TRBJ2-3; 10 bases map to TRBD2. CDR1 is LNHNV, CDR2 YYDKDF, per germline (reference sequence). V lost 0 bases, J lost 4 bases, and 4 bases stayed unmatched. CDR3 length: 16 amino acids. The CDR3 DNA follows: TGTGCCACCAGCAGAGAAGGGAGCGGGAGGGCAGATACGCAGTATTTT. Its translation is CATSREGSGRADTQYF.

The chain combines TRBV7-9 with TRBJ1-3; 9 bases align to TRBD1. Germline CDR1 and CDR2: SEHNR and FQNEAQ (reference sequence). There are 18 residues in the CDR3. Trimming cost V 1 base and J 0 bases; bases outside gene matches: 7. The CDR3 loop is CASSLVGTGKTSGNTIYF. The CDR3 DNA is TGTGCCAGCAGCTTAGTTGGGACAGGGAAAACCTCTGGAAACACCATATATTTT.

CDR3 DNA sequence: TGTGCCAGCAGCTCGCAGAATGGGAGGATTCATGGAAATGAGCAGTTCTTC. This codes for CASSSQNGRIHGNEQFF. The chain recombines TRBV7-3 with TRBJ2-1; weak D call: TRBD2 (6 bases). There are 17 residues in the CDR3. V lost 4 bases, J lost 7 bases, and 23 bases lay in between. Germline loops: CDR1 SGHTA, CDR2 FQGTGA.

The chain uses TRBV9 and TRBJ1-2; D uncertain. The V end was cut by 0 bases, the J end by 4 bases, with 13 bases between. The CDR3 sequence is 15 residues long. Germline assignment: CDR1 SGDLS and CDR2 YYNGEE. The CDR3 DNA reads as TGTGCCAGCAGCGTAGGGCAGGCGCCTACCTATGGCTACACCTTC. It specifies CASSVGQAPTYGYTF.

V and J are TRBV5-1 and TRBJ1-5, with a weak D call TRBD1 (5 bases). The V gene's germline CDR1 is SGHRS and CDR2 YFSETQ. The V gene lost 0 bases and the J gene lost 2 bases, with 9 bases spanning the gap. This CDR3 is 15 amino acids long. The CDR3 loop is CASSLGTQGNQPQHF. CDR3 nucleotide sequence: TGCGCCAGCAGCTTGGGCACACAGGGCAATCAGCCCCAGCATTTT.

The V gene is TRBV11-3, the J gene TRBJ2-2; no definite D call. CDR3 length: 16 amino acids. The V end was cut by 5 bases, the J end by 6 bases, with 19 bases between. CDR1 and CDR2 (germline): SGHNT, YENEEA. CDR3 loop: CASSLRILAGPGELFF. The CDR3 coding sequence is TGTGCCAGCAGCCTCCGAATCTTGGCAGGCCCCGGGGAGCTGTTTTTT.

This chain joins TRBV2 and TRBJ1-5; D gene unclear. The germline V gene encodes CDR1 SNHLY and CDR2 FYNNEI. Trimming stripped 6 bases from V and 0 bases from J, with 9 bases between. The CDR3 sequence is 14 residues long. CDR3 residues: CASSPRGSNQPQHF. The CDR3 DNA follows: TGTGCCAGCAGCCCAAGAGGTAGCAATCAGCCCCAGCATTTT.